In its sample, the clone carrying this T cell receptor beta chain was seen a few times. Using its own MiXCR run on the RT-PCR reads, TCRdb lists one record per CDR3 protein. The sample has approximately 720,000 distinct CDR3 sequences, 11% to 15% seen once. Germline V gene sequence: CDR1 LNHDA, CDR2 SQIVND (reference sequence). This CDR3 has 15 amino acids. V lost 3 bases and J lost 7; bases outside the gene matches: 4. Sequencing used memory CD4+ T cells from blood. The TCR was taken from a female donor in good health, serving as a healthy control. The chain has TRBV19 and TRBJ2-1; 12 bases agree with TRBD2. The DNA of the CDR3 is TGTGCCAGTAGTATTCCCGGGACTAGCGGGAATGAGCAGTTCTTC. Residues: CASSIPGTSGNEQFF.